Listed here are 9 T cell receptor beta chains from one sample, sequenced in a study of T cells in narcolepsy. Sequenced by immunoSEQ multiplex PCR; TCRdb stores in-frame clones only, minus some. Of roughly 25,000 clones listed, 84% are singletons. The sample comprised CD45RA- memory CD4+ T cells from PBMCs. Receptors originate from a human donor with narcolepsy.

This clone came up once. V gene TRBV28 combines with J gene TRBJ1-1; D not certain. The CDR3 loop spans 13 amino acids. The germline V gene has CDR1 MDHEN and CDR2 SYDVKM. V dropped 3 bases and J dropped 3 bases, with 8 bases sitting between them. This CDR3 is CASSLVGYTEAFF. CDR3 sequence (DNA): TGTGCCAGCAGTTTGGTTGGATACACTGAAGCTTTCTTT. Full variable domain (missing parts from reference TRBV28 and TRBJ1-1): DVKVTQSSRYLVKRTGEKVFLECVQDMDHENMFWYRQDPGLGLRLIYFSYDVKMKEKGDIPEGYSVSREKKERFSLILESASTNQTSMYLCASSLVGYTEAFFGQGTRLTVV.

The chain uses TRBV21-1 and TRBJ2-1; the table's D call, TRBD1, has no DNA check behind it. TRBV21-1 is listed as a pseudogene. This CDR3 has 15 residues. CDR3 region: CASGKATGNDNEQFF. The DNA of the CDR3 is TGTGCCAGCGGCAAAGCGACAGGGAATGACAATGAGCAGTTCTTC.

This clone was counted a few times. CDR3 sequence (DNA): TGTGCCATCACGTGGGACAGGGGTACTGAAGCTTTCTTT. This gives the protein CAITWDRGTEAFF. The chain combines TRBV10-3 with TRBJ1-1; 10 bases are shared with TRBD1. Germline V gives CDR1 ENHRY, CDR2 SYGVKD. The CDR3 covers 13 residues. Trimming removed 7 bases from V and 5 bases from J; junction bases left unmatched: 4.

CDR3 sequence reads: CASSEAILSGANVLTF. The CDR3 coding sequence is TGTGCCAGCAGTGAAGCGATACTCTCTGGGGCCAACGTCCTGACTTTC. The chain couples TRBV6-1 to TRBJ2-6; D is unclear. The CDR3 consists of 16 residues. Germline CDR1 reads MNHNS; CDR2 reads SASEGT. Trimming shortened V by 0 bases and J by 0 bases, and 6 bases separated the two germline ends.

CDR3 loop: CASRPGPDTGELFF. In DNA form, the CDR3 reads TGTGCCAGCAGACCGGGACCCGACACCGGGGAGCTGTTTTTT. This sequence joins TRBV6-6 and TRBJ2-2; the D gene could be TRBD1 or TRBD2 (5 bases each). Trimming removed 6 bases from V and 3 bases from J, with 11 bases in between. The CDR3 covers 14 residues. Germline values: CDR1 MNHNY, CDR2 SVGAGI (reference sequence).

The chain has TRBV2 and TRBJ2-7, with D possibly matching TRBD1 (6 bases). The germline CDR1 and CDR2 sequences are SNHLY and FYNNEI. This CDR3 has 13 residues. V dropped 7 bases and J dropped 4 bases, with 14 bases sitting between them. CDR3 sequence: CASTTGSQYEQYF. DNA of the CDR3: TGTGCCAGCACAACAGGGAGCCAATACGAGCAGTACTTC.

This chain's CDR3 is CASSEQAGYEQYF. The CDR3 nucleotides read TGCGCCAGCAGTGAACAAGCGGGATACGAGCAGTACTTC. V and J are TRBV10-2 and TRBJ2-5, with 7 positions matching TRBD2. Near its end, the DNA agrees better with TRBJ2-7, so the J call may be wrong. Germline-derived CDR1 and CDR2 are WSHSY and SAAADI. The CDR3 is made up of 13 amino acids.

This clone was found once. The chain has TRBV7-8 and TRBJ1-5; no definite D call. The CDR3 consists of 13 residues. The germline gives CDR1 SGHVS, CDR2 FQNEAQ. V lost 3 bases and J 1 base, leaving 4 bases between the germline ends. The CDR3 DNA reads TGTGCCAGCAGCTTGATGAGCAATCAGCCCCAGCATTTT. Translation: CASSLMSNQPQHF.

The CDR3: CASSVRGEQFF. DNA of the CDR3: TGTGCCAGTAGCGTCCGGGGGGAGCAGTTCTTC. This chain uses TRBV28 with TRBJ2-1; a weak D match, TRBD2 (6 bases). The germline V and J ends were trimmed by 9 bases and 10 bases, with 13 bases remaining between them. There are 11 residues in the CDR3. Looked up from germline, CDR1 is MDHEN and CDR2 is SYDVKM.